Here is one T cell receptor beta chain with its context. V shed 0 bases and J shed 6 bases, with 12 bases lying between them. The CDR3 runs 15 residues. The germline V gene has CDR1 SGDLS and CDR2 YYNGEE. This record comes from a study of T-cell reconstitution after alpha-beta-depleted transplantation in children. Construction of the TCRbeta library involved unique molecular identifiers. Via MiXCR, TCRdb re-called the PCR reads, giving one row per CDR3 protein. The repertoire includes roughly 500,000 distinct CDR3 sequences, around 18% of them detected once, and 3.3% sits in the top ten. The source was PBMCs from the stem cell graft donor, collected from the stem cell graft. This sequence joins TRBV9 and TRBJ2-2, with D uncertain. The source is a human donor who donated a stem cell graft to a child with acute lymphoblastic leukemia. The DNA for the CDR3 is TGTGCCAGCAGCGTAGTTGGGCTCGAGGCCGGGGAGCTGTTTTTT. This gives the protein CASSVVGLEAGELFF.